This record looks at one TCR beta chain sequence and its context. Its target is not known. The sample originates from a study of beta chain features in type 1 diabetes. The study, taken as a whole, reports: When Type 1 diabetes patients were examined, their TCRB CDR3s proved moderately but significantly shorter in all four CD4+ subsets. VDJ junctions from type 1 diabetes patients carried fewer insertions and larger deletions.

Expressed TCRB transcripts were sequenced after all isolated RNA was converted to cDNA. Profiling relied on immunoSEQ multiplex PCR, and the TCRdb table lists in-frame clones only, not all of them. This table holds 95,000 to 150,000 clones, roughly 17% found once. The receptor was isolated from a man between 18 and 35 years old with type 1 diabetes. Sequencing was carried out using central memory CD4+ T cells from blood.

The CDR3: CSVGTGYSNQPQHF. The CDR3, as DNA: TGCAGCGTCGGGACGGGCTATAGCAATCAGCCCCAGCATTTT. This chain joins TRBV29-1 and TRBJ1-5; maybe TRBD1 (5 bases). CDR1 is SQVTM, CDR2 ANQGSEA, per germline. The CDR3 contains 14 residues. The V end was cut by 6 bases, the J end by 0 bases, with 12 bases between.